One and the same sample provided the 32 T cell receptor beta chains below, sequenced in a study of blood T cell repertoires in COVID-19. Method: immunoSEQ multiplex PCR; TCRdb's copy keeps in-frame clones and lacks some. The sample shows 150,000 or so clones, approximately 84% of them seen only once. Sequenced sample: peripheral blood. Source of these receptors: a man in his forties or fifties who had recovered from COVID-19.

The chain recombines TRBV6-4 with TRBJ2-7; D may be TRBD2 (6 bases). This CDR3 has 16 amino acids. V was clipped by 3 bases and J by 3 bases, with 18 bases between them. CDR1 MRHNA and CDR2 SNTAGT come from the germline V gene. CDR3 in DNA: TGTGCCAGCAGTGAAAGTGGGGGTAGCGGAGGCTACGAGCAGTACTTC. This gives the protein CASSESGGSGGYEQYF.

The chain links TRBV7-2 to TRBJ1-1, with 8 bases fitting TRBD1. In germline, CDR1 is SGHTA, CDR2 FQGNSA. V lost 1 base, J lost 3 bases, and 4 bases stayed unmatched. The CDR3 covers 15 residues. CDR3 sequence: CASSLGPGGYTEAFF. CDR3 DNA: TGTGCCAGCAGCTTAGGGCCAGGGGGCTACACTGAAGCTTTCTTT.

In its sample, this clone was seen a few times. The J gene is TRBJ2-3, the V gene TRBV6-5, with D unclear. CDR1 is MNHEY, CDR2 SVGAGI, per germline. V was cut by 6 bases and J by 2 bases, with 9 bases left in between. This CDR3 is built from 13 residues. DNA for the CDR3: TGTGCCAGCAGGCGGAGAAACACAGATACGCAGTATTTT. Encoded protein: CASRRRNTDTQYF.

The V gene is TRBV5-1, the J gene TRBJ2-2, with D possibly being TRBD2 (6 bases). Deletions cut 1 base from V and 1 base from J, with 17 bases between. Germline V gives CDR1 SGHRS, CDR2 YFSETQ. This CDR3 is 18 amino acids long. CDR3 sequence reads: CASSLSPVAGRNTGELFF. The CDR3 nucleotides read TGCGCCAGCAGCTTGTCTCCAGTGGCCGGGAGGAACACCGGGGAGCTGTTTTTT.

The count of this clone is one. This chain uses TRBV5-1 with TRBJ2-1; 11 nucleotides agree with TRBD1. CDR1 is SGHRS and CDR2 is YFSETQ in the germline V gene. This CDR3 contains 14 residues. Trimming removed 7 bases from V and 9 bases from J; junction bases left unmatched: 9. CDR3: CASSDRGRTGEQFF. Written as DNA, the CDR3 is TGCGCCAGCTCGGACAGGGGGCGAACGGGTGAGCAGTTCTTC.

This chain links TRBV6-6 with TRBJ2-5, with D unresolved. This CDR3 contains 13 residues. CDR1 is MNHNY, CDR2 SVGAGI, per germline (reference sequence). Trimming cost V 7 bases and J 5 bases, with 14 bases left between them. Here the CDR3 DNA reads TGTGCCAGCAAGAATGATACCCGGGAGACCCAGTACTTC. This sequence encodes CASKNDTRETQYF.

Comments on this clone: The same CDR3 can be traced to other DNA sequences in this sample. The chain recombines TRBV18 with TRBJ2-2; possibly TRBD1 for D (5 bases). CDR3 length: 14 amino acids. Per the germline V gene, CDR1 is KGHSH and CDR2 is LQKENI. Trimming cost V 2 bases and J 3 bases, with 7 bases left between them. The CDR3 sequence is CASSPTGDTGELFF. The DNA of the CDR3 is TGTGCCAGCTCACCAACAGGCGACACCGGGGAGCTGTTTTTT.

In this sample, this clone turned up a few times. The chain employs TRBV12-3 or TRBV12-4 and TRBJ2-4, with 7 bases aligning to TRBD2. CDR3 length: 13 residues. V lost 6 bases, J lost 7 bases, and 6 bases stayed unmatched. The CDR3 sequence: CASRGEGPNIQYF. The CDR3 coding sequence is TGTGCCAGCAGGGGGGAGGGTCCTAACATTCAGTACTTC.

This chain links TRBV19 with TRBJ2-2; D possibly corresponds to TRBD1 (6 bases). The V and J ends lost 2 bases and 0 bases respectively, with 10 bases between them. This CDR3 has 16 amino acids. Germline V gene lookup returns CDR1 LNHDA and CDR2 SQIVND (reference sequence). In nucleotides, the CDR3 is TGTGCCAGTAGTATAAATTCAGGGGCGAACACCGGGGAGCTGTTTTTT. Translation gives CASSINSGANTGELFF.

The chain recombines TRBV7-2 with TRBJ2-7, with D possibly TRBD1 on 5 matching bases. The V end lost 1 base, the J end lost 5 bases, and 6 bases lay between the germline ends. The length of the CDR3 is 12 residues. Looked up from germline, CDR1 is SGHTA and CDR2 is FQGNSA. The CDR3 DNA follows: TGTGCCAGCAGCTTAGTAGGGGACGAGCAGTACTTC. It is translated as CASSLVGDEQYF.

The chain recombines TRBV5-6 with TRBJ2-4; D perhaps matches TRBD1 (5 bases). Germline CDR1 and CDR2: SGHDT and YYEEEE. This CDR3 spans 14 amino acids. The germline V and J ends were trimmed by 1 base and 8 bases, with 13 bases remaining between them. Written as DNA, the CDR3 is TGTGCCAGCAGCTTGAGGGGAAGAGGAGACATTCAGTACTTC. Its protein product is CASSLRGRGDIQYF.

The J gene is TRBJ2-5, the V gene TRBV6-5; D possibly corresponds to TRBD2 (5 bases). There are 12 residues in the CDR3. V dropped 7 bases and J dropped 4 bases, with 10 bases sitting between them. Per germline, CDR1 MNHEY and CDR2 SVGAGI. The CDR3 loop is CASTQAGETQYF. In DNA, the CDR3 is TGTGCCAGCACCCAGGCGGGAGAGACCCAGTACTTC.

The rearrangement joins TRBV11-2 to TRBJ2-7, with 7 bases identical to TRBD2. This CDR3 is built from 15 residues. Germline CDR1 is SGHAT and CDR2 is FQNNGV. J gave up 0 bases and V 1 base, and 3 bases lay outside the gene matches. The CDR3 nucleotides read TGTGCCAGCAGCTTAGCAGCGGGGAGCTCCTACGAGCAGTACTTC. As protein: CASSLAAGSSYEQYF.

CDR3 protein: CASSEHFGGEQYF. Here the CDR3 DNA reads TGTGCCAGCAGTGAACATTTCGGAGGCGAGCAGTACTTC. The chain employs TRBV25-1 and TRBJ2-7, with D possibly being TRBD2 (5 bases). The germline V gene encodes CDR1 MGHDK and CDR2 SYGVNS. CDR3 length: 13 amino acids. Trimming shortened V by 2 bases and J by 6 bases, and 11 bases separated the two germline ends.

This chain uses TRBV19 with TRBJ2-2; tentatively, D is TRBD1 (6 bases). V lost 7 bases and J 5 bases, leaving 14 bases between the germline ends. The CDR3 covers 14 residues. The V gene's germline CDR1 is LNHDA and CDR2 SQIVND (reference sequence). The CDR3 sequence: CASTRTVQTGELFF. The CDR3 DNA reads TGTGCCAGTACTCGGACAGTACAGACCGGGGAGCTGTTTTTT.

The chain has TRBV30 and TRBJ1-5; possibly TRBD1 for D (6 bases). This CDR3 comprises 14 residues. Germline CDR1 GTSNPN, CDR2 SVGIG (reference sequence). V was pared by 5 bases and J by 1 base, with 12 bases between. CDR3 bases: TGTGCCTGGGGTAACAGGGAGAGCAATCAGCCCCAGCATTTT. Protein sequence: CAWGNRESNQPQHF.

V is TRBV7-2 and J is TRBJ2-3; the D gene is possibly TRBD1 (6 bases). The germline V gene has CDR1 SGHTA and CDR2 FQGNSA. The V and J ends lost 4 bases and 6 bases respectively, with 23 bases between them. CDR3 length: 17 amino acids. The CDR3 loop is CASSSQRVGQPSDTQYF. DNA for the CDR3: TGTGCCAGCAGCTCCCAGAGGGTTGGACAGCCTTCGGATACGCAGTATTTT.

There are a few counts of this clone. This chain uses TRBV28 with TRBJ1-2; TRBD1 matches at 7 bases. The CDR3 is 14 residues long. V lost 6 bases to trimming and J lost 5 bases; unmatched junction nucleotides: 9. The germline V gene encodes CDR1 MDHEN and CDR2 SYDVKM. The CDR3 bases are TGTGCCAGCAGCCACTTAGGGACAGAATATGGCTACACCTTC. Amino acid sequence: CASSHLGTEYGYTF.

The CDR3 region is CASSLARNSGRAKAYEQYF. The DNA of the CDR3 is TGTGCCAGCAGCTTAGCGCGCAATAGCGGGAGGGCTAAGGCCTACGAGCAGTACTTC. The chain joins TRBV7-2 to TRBJ2-7; the match to TRBD2 covers 11 bases. The CDR3 runs 19 residues. V lost 0 bases, J lost 2 bases, and 12 bases stayed unmatched. Germline assignment: CDR1 SGHTA and CDR2 FQGNSA.

The gene calls are TRBV6-5 and TRBJ2-5; no reliable D call. The germline V gene encodes CDR1 MNHEY and CDR2 SVGAGI. V lost 2 bases and J 2 bases, leaving 12 bases between the germline ends. This CDR3 region has 15 residues. CDR3 protein: CASSYSYSSQETQYF. CDR3 DNA sequence: TGTGCCAGCAGTTACAGTTATAGTTCACAAGAGACCCAGTACTTC.

The CDR3 DNA reads TGCGCCAGCAGCCAAGCGAGGTACACCGGGGAGCTGTTTTTT. Its protein is CASSQARYTGELFF. This rearrangement joins TRBV4-3 to TRBJ2-2, with D uncertain. V lost 1 base and J 3 bases, leaving 6 bases between the germline ends. The V gene's germline CDR1 is LGHNA and CDR2 YSLEER. This CDR3 spans 14 amino acids.

Details on this clone: Relative to the germline gene, one junction end is altered; a read error may explain this. V is TRBV4-3 and J is TRBJ2-2, with 10 bases fitting TRBD2. The germline V gene has CDR1 LGHNA and CDR2 YSLEER. This CDR3 spans 16 amino acids. CDR3 residues: CASSPQTSGNAGELFF. CDR3 DNA sequence: TGCGCCAGCAGCCCTCAAACTAGCGGGAACGCCGGGGAGCTGTTTTTT.

The chain links TRBV24-1 to TRBJ2-5; 12 nucleotides match TRBD1. The J segment lost 3 bases and the V segment lost 6 bases, leaving 7 bases of the junction unmatched. This CDR3 has 16 amino acids. Germline loops: CDR1 KGHDR, CDR2 SFDVKD. CDR3 loop: CATSHAGQGAEETQYF. CDR3 in DNA: TGTGCCACCAGTCACGCGGGACAGGGGGCGGAAGAGACCCAGTACTTC.

The rearrangement links TRBV19 to TRBJ2-2; 8 bases are shared with TRBD1. V lost 6 bases, J lost 5 bases, and 5 bases stayed unmatched. The germline gives CDR1 LNHDA, CDR2 SQIVND (reference sequence). The CDR3 has 14 amino acids. This CDR3 reads CASRLDRETGELFF. The CDR3, as DNA: TGTGCCAGTAGGCTGGACAGGGAGACCGGGGAGCTGTTTTTT.

J is TRBJ2-7 and V is TRBV10-2; 8 positions agree with TRBD1. CDR3 length equals 12 residues. Germline trimming cut 10 bases from V and 6 bases from J; bases unmatched to any gene: 8. Germline V gene data show CDR1 as WSHSY and CDR2 as SAAADI. The CDR3 nucleotides read TGCGCCACCCGAGACAGGGGCAGCGAGCAGTACTTC. Protein product: CATRDRGSEQYF.

The chain is built from TRBV5-4 and TRBJ1-2; no firm D call. The CDR3 spans 14 residues. Trimming removed 1 base at V and 2 bases at J, with 9 bases between. The germline gives CDR1 SGHNT, CDR2 YYREEE (reference sequence). The CDR3, as DNA: TGTGCCAGCAGCTTGTTAAACAGCAACTATGGCTACACCTTC. Encoded protein: CASSLLNSNYGYTF.

This clone was seen a handful of times. The V and J genes are TRBV19 and TRBJ1-5; D is undetermined. This CDR3 has 13 amino acids. The germline CDR1 and CDR2 sequences are LNHDA and SQIVND (reference sequence). Trimming took 3 bases from V and 3 from J, leaving 6 bases between them. The CDR3 sequence is CASSMTPNQPQHF. CDR3 coding DNA: TGTGCCAGTAGTATGACACCCAATCAGCCCCAGCATTTT. Combining the CDR3 with reference TRBV19 and TRBJ1-5 gives the whole variable domain DGGITQSPKYLFRKEGQNVTLSCEQNLNHDAMYWYRQDPGQGLRLIYYSQIVNDFQKGDIAEGYSVSREKKESFPLTVTSAQKNPTAFYLCASSMTPNQPQHFGDGTRLSIL.

The chain recombines TRBV5-6 with TRBJ2-3; no clear D gene. V was cut by 0 bases and J by 6 bases, with 14 bases left in between. The CDR3 is 15 residues long. CDR1 SGHDT and CDR2 YYEEEE come from the germline V gene. Written as DNA, the CDR3 is TGTGCCAGCAGCTTGGCCGGTCCCGCGCGGGATACGCAGTATTTT. Translation: CASSLAGPARDTQYF.

The chain uses TRBV28 and TRBJ2-3, with 8 bases that match TRBD2. Trimming at V came to 5 bases and at J to 4 bases, leaving 8 bases not matched to a gene. The length of the CDR3 is 15 residues. Germline V gene data show CDR1 as MDHEN and CDR2 as SYDVKM. The CDR3 protein is CASSTSGSRADTQYF. The CDR3 DNA follows: TGTGCCAGCAGTACGAGCGGGAGCCGGGCAGATACGCAGTATTTT.

This clone has only one observation. The rearrangement uses TRBV3-1 (or the pseudogene TRBV3-2) and TRBJ2-3; 8 bases are a match to TRBD2. J gave up 6 bases and V 5 bases, and 7 bases lay outside the gene matches. There are 14 residues in the CDR3. CDR1 LGHDT and CDR2 YNNKEL come from the germline V gene (reference sequence). In DNA, the CDR3 is TGTGCCAGCAGCGAGGCCGGGGGGGGTGATACGCAGTATTTT. Protein sequence: CASSEAGGGDTQYF.

The chain employs TRBV29-1 and TRBJ1-4; D is undetermined. The V and J ends lost 5 bases and 7 bases respectively, with 8 bases between them. CDR1 and CDR2 from the germline V gene are SQVTM and ANQGSEA. The CDR3 consists of 11 residues. CDR3 residues: CSVFLREKLFF. In nucleotides, the CDR3 is TGCAGCGTTTTTCTACGTGAAAAACTGTTTTTT.

This clone occurred once. The genes are TRBV6-2 or TRBV6-3 and TRBJ2-7; D is perhaps TRBD2 (6 bases). This CDR3 has 13 amino acids. Per the germline V gene, CDR1 is MNHEY and CDR2 is SVGEGT. The germline V and J ends were trimmed by 2 bases and 2 bases, with 7 bases remaining between them. Here the CDR3 DNA reads TGTGCCAGCAGTTACGCGGGGACCTACGAGCAGTACTTC. Encoded protein: CASSYAGTYEQYF.